This T cell receptor beta chain was captured by sequencing in a study of identifying expanded T cells in peripheral blood. Germline V lookup: CDR1 MDHEN, CDR2 SYDVKM. This CDR3 has 11 residues. V was shortened by 8 bases and J by 4 bases, with 5 bases between the two germline ends. TCRdb keeps only in-frame clones here, not all; method: immunoSEQ multiplex PCR. The table lists about 84,000 clones, around 87% of them singletons, with 5.6% in the top ten. Healthy donors had no documented immune events, such as infections, while sampled. Sequencing used blood. The receptor's source is a person aged 18 to 75 in good health. The chain combines TRBV28 with TRBJ1-4; D remains unclear. The CDR3 coding sequence is TGTGCCAGCGGAAATAATGAAAAACTGTTTTTT. It specifies CASGNNEKLFF.